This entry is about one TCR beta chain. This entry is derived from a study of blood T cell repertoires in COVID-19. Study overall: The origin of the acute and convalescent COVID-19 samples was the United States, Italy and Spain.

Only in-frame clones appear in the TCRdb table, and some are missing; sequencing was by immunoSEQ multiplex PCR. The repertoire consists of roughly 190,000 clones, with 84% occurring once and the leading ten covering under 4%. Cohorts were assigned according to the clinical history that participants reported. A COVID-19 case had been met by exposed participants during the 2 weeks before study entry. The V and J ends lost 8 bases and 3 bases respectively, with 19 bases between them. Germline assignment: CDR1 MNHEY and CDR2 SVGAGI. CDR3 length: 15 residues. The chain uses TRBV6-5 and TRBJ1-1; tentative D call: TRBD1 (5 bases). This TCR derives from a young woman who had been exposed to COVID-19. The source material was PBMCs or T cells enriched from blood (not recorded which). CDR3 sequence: CASHLMAGSDTEAFF. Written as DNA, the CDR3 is TGTGCCAGCCACCTCATGGCAGGGTCCGACACTGAAGCTTTCTTT.